This TCR beta chain appears in the sequencing data of a study of blood T cell repertoires in COVID-19. Whole-study context: The United States, Italy and Spain were the sources of the acute and convalescent COVID-19 samples. PBMCs, B-cell-depleted T cells, or T cells provided the cDNA or gDNA that made up the material.

The CDR3 covers 13 residues. The V gene lost 4 bases and the J gene lost 4 bases, with 11 bases spanning the gap. The Seattle site enrolled patients during active infection and followed them longitudinally. Original methodology: Counts of nucleated cells, estimated from reference gene primer amplification, were obtained. Here immunoSEQ multiplex PCR was the method, and the copy in TCRdb shows in-frame clones only, minus some. From that table come the V and J calls and clone size; the DNA was used to work out D and trimming. The data show 150,000 to 180,000 clones, with approximately 80% seen just once and 9% to 14% held by the top ten.

The chain carries TRBV23-1 and TRBJ2-7; D gene unclear. TRBV23-1 is reported as an ORF; its role is uncertain. The receptor was isolated from a woman aged 55 to 70 with COVID-19, enrolled during active disease. Sequencing was done on a sample of peripheral blood. The CDR3 spells CASSPPPLYEQYV. CDR3 nucleotides: TGCGCCAGCAGTCCCCCTCCCCTTTACGAGCAGTACGTC.